A selection of T cell receptor beta chains follows, all from one sample in a study of a mutant IDH1 vaccine in newly diagnosed glioma. The antigens these receptors bind are not known. Measured with immunoSEQ multiplex PCR; TCRdb has only the in-frame clones, and not every one. The sample has roughly 86,000 clones; under 90% are singletons. Sequenced here: PBMCs, sampled from a glioma patient whose treatment included an IDH1 peptide vaccine. These receptors originate from a woman aged 45 to 65 with glioma. Both conserved end residues are part of each CDR3. Fields, in order: CDR3 DNA, CDR3 protein, D gene, V gene, clone size, J gene. A D gene is named only where the DNA matches it firmly. Clone size is shown for a subset of rows, as once, few, many or a class of expanded clone.

CDR3 DNA: TGTGCCAGCAGCATACAGGGGTATATCGGCTACACCTTC; CDR3 protein: CASSIQGYIGYTF; D gene: TRBD1; V gene: TRBV7-9; clone size: NA; J gene: TRBJ1-2
CDR3 DNA: TGTGCCAGCAGCTCCACACAGGGCGCGGTCCACGAGCAGTACTTC; CDR3 protein: CASSSTQGAVHEQYF; D gene: NA; V gene: TRBV11-2; clone size: NA; J gene: TRBJ2-7
CDR3 DNA: TGTGCCAGCAGCCCTTCGACCTACGGGGGTGAGCAGTTCTTC; CDR3 protein: CASSPSTYGGEQFF; D gene: NA; V gene: TRBV7-3; clone size: NA; J gene: TRBJ2-1
CDR3 DNA: TGTGCTAGTGGTTTTAAATTAAATCTGGGACAGGGGACTACCTACGAGCAGTACTTC; CDR3 protein: CASGFKLNLGQGTTYEQYF; D gene: TRBD1; V gene: TRBV12-5; clone size: NA; J gene: TRBJ2-7
CDR3 DNA: TGCGCCAGCAGCACGGGACAGGGGGCGGGAAGAGGCTACACCTTC; CDR3 protein: CASSTGQGAGRGYTF; D gene: TRBD1; V gene: TRBV5-1; clone size: NA; J gene: TRBJ1-2
CDR3 DNA: TGTGCCAGCAGTTTGGCTAACTCTGGGGCCAACGTCCTGACTTTC; CDR3 protein: CASSLANSGANVLTF; D gene: NA; V gene: TRBV28; clone size: NA; J gene: TRBJ2-6
CDR3 DNA: TGTGCCAGCAGCTTAATGGGGCGCAACTATGGCTACACCTTC; CDR3 protein: CASSLMGRNYGYTF; D gene: NA; V gene: TRBV7-8; clone size: NA; J gene: TRBJ1-2
CDR3 DNA: TGTGCCAGCACCCTAACAAGAAACACCATATATTTT; CDR3 protein: CASTLTRNTIYF; D gene: NA; V gene: TRBV6-6; clone size: few; J gene: TRBJ1-3
CDR3 DNA: TGTGCCAGCAGTTTATTAGCGGGAGGCACTGAGCAGTACTTC; CDR3 protein: CASSLLAGGTEQYF; D gene: TRBD2; V gene: TRBV28; clone size: NA; J gene: TRBJ2-7
CDR3 DNA: TGTGCCAGCTCACCCGCCCAGACATCATCGCCCGGGGAGCTGTTTTTT; CDR3 protein: CASSPAQTSSPGELFF; D gene: NA; V gene: TRBV18; clone size: once; J gene: TRBJ2-2
CDR3 DNA: TGTGCCTGGGACAAAGGCAGGGGATATGAGCAGTTCTTC; CDR3 protein: CAWDKGRGYEQFF; D gene: NA; V gene: TRBV30; clone size: few; J gene: TRBJ2-1
CDR3 DNA: TGTGCCAGCAGTTTAACTGGGGCTACGAAGACCCAGTACTTC; CDR3 protein: CASSLTGATKTQYF; D gene: NA; V gene: TRBV28; clone size: NA; J gene: TRBJ2-5
CDR3 DNA: TGTGCCAGCAGTGAGAGCGACAGTCGAGATACGCAGTATTTT; CDR3 protein: CASSESDSRDTQYF; D gene: NA; V gene: TRBV2; clone size: NA; J gene: TRBJ2-3
CDR3 DNA: TGTGCCAGCAGTGAAGGCGGGGGGCGTGTGCAGTACTTC; CDR3 protein: CASSEGGGRVQYF; D gene: TRBD2; V gene: TRBV2; clone size: NA; J gene: TRBJ2-7
CDR3 DNA: TGTGCCAGCAGTTTCCAGGGGGGCTCCTACGAGCAGTACTTC; CDR3 protein: CASSFQGGSYEQYF; D gene: NA; V gene: TRBV28; clone size: NA; J gene: TRBJ2-7
CDR3 DNA: TGCGCCAGCAGCCAAGACAACTATGGCTACACCTTC; CDR3 protein: CASSQDNYGYTF; D gene: NA; V gene: TRBV4-1; clone size: many; J gene: TRBJ1-2
CDR3 DNA: TGTGCCAGCAGCTTGTTAGCGGGAGGGCCGGATGAGCAGTTCTTC; CDR3 protein: CASSLLAGGPDEQFF; D gene: TRBD2; V gene: TRBV5-6; clone size: NA; J gene: TRBJ2-1
CDR3 DNA: TGTGCCAGCAGCGTAGAGGGGTTGAACACTGAAGCTTTCTTT; CDR3 protein: CASSVEGLNTEAFF; D gene: NA; V gene: TRBV9; clone size: NA; J gene: TRBJ1-1
CDR3 DNA: TGTGCCAGCAGCTTCGGGACAGGGGGCCCTATTGAGCAGTTCTTC; CDR3 protein: CASSFGTGGPIEQFF; D gene: TRBD1; V gene: TRBV7-9; clone size: NA; J gene: TRBJ2-1
CDR3 DNA: TGTGCCAGCAGTGATCTACAGGACTATGGCTACACCTTC; CDR3 protein: CASSDLQDYGYTF; D gene: NA; V gene: TRBV2; clone size: NA; J gene: TRBJ1-2
CDR3 DNA: TGCGCCAGCAGCGTTAGCGGGACCAACACCGGGGAGCTGTTTTTT; CDR3 protein: CASSVSGTNTGELFF; D gene: TRBD2; V gene: TRBV5-1; clone size: NA; J gene: TRBJ2-2